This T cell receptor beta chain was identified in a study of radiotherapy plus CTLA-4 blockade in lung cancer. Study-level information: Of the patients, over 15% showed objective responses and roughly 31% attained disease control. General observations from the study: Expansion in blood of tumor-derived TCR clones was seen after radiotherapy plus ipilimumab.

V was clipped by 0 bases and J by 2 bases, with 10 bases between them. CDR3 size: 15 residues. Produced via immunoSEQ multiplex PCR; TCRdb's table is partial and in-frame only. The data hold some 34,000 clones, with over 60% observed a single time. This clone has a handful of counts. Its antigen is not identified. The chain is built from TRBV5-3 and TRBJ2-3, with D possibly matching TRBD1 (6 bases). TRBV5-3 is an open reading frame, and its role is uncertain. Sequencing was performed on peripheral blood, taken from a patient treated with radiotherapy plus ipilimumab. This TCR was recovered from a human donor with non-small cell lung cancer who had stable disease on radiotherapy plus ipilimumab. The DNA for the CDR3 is TGTGCCAGAAGCTTGGGCAGGGGCTACACAGATACGCAGTATTTT. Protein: CARSLGRGYTDTQYF.